These 5 T cell receptor beta chains were sequenced from one sample in a study of PD-1 blockade in classical Hodgkin lymphoma. Clones were read by immunoSEQ multiplex PCR, and TCRdb kept only the in-frame ones, dropping some. The data hold over 10,000 clones, with around 80% observed a single time. Every one of the patients relapsed after autologous stem cell transplantation (brentuximab vedotin exposure was variable). Specimen: peripheral blood mononuclear cells (PBMCs), collected at baseline. These receptors all stem from a human donor with classical Hodgkin lymphoma.

This clone was detected once. The chain has TRBV29-1 and TRBJ2-3, with D possibly matching TRBD1 (5 bases). Germline V gives CDR1 SQVTM, CDR2 ANQGSEA. The ends were cut back, 7 bases at V and 1 base at J, with 12 bases in the middle. This CDR3 is built from 13 residues. CDR3 DNA sequence: TGCAGCGGTGCGACGACAGGCACAGATACGCAGTATTTT. Amino acid sequence: CSGATTGTDTQYF.

The CDR3 protein is CASSIVANTEAFF. In nucleotides, the CDR3 is TGTGCCAGTAGTATCGTGGCCAACACTGAAGCTTTCTTT. The genes are TRBV19 and TRBJ1-1; the D is unclear. Trimming pared 3 bases from V and 2 bases from J, leaving 7 bases between. The CDR3 extends over 13 amino acids. Per germline, CDR1 LNHDA and CDR2 SQIVND (reference sequence).

The rearrangement uses TRBV5-4 and TRBJ1-1; TRBD1 is a possible D gene (5 bases). CDR1 is SGHNT and CDR2 is YYREEE in the germline V gene (reference sequence). Trimming removed 0 bases from V and 4 bases from J, with 13 bases in between. The CDR3 consists of 15 residues. The CDR3 DNA is TGTGCCAGCAGCTTGGGGGACCCGGCCATCACTGAAGCTTTCTTT. Protein sequence: CASSLGDPAITEAFF. Using reference TRBV5-4 and TRBJ1-1 for the parts outside the CDR3, the full variable domain is ETGVTQSPTHLIKTRGQQVTLRCSSQSGHNTVSWYQQALGQGPQFIFQYYREEENGRGNFPPRFSGLQFPNYSSELNVNALELDDSALYLCASSLGDPAITEAFFGQGTRLTVV.

The count of this clone is one. The chain has TRBV5-1 and TRBJ2-2; perhaps D is TRBD1 or TRBD2 (7 bases each). V gave up 0 bases and J gave up 7 bases, with 25 bases separating them. Germline assignment: CDR1 SGHRS and CDR2 YFSETQ. The CDR3 length is 19 residues. The CDR3 coding sequence is TGCGCCAGCAGCTTGGGGGGAACCGGGACAGCGGGAATATTCGGGGAGCTGTTTTTT. It encodes CASSLGGTGTAGIFGELFF.

V is TRBV7-6 and J is TRBJ2-3; D not resolved. The CDR3 has 13 residues. Germline assignment: CDR1 SGHVS and CDR2 FNYEAQ. V lost 5 bases and J lost 2, with 8 bases in between. The CDR3 reads CASSLPFTDTQYF. CDR3 coding DNA: TGTGCCAGCAGCCTGCCGTTCACAGATACGCAGTATTTT.